This T cell receptor beta chain was sequenced in a study of blood T cell repertoires in COVID-19 (dated by TCRdb to 2018 to 2021). With respect to the entire study: Samples from collaborators originated in the United States, Italy and Spain and spanned both the acute and convalescent phases of COVID-19. HLA class I and class II types, where available, came from metadata supplied by the sample provider rather than from assay-based typing. A de-identified subject ID, COVID-19 status, age in years and sex were almost always included in the sample metadata. The material from the prospective study consisted of cDNA or gDNA derived from T cells, B-cell-depleted T cells, or PBMCs. The samples were drawn from two sources: the first 160 participants of the ongoing ImmuneRACE study, and 1,254 subjects contributed by 6 global collaborators. The repertoires were made available in a free public database intended to serve as a resource for research on the immune response to SARS-CoV-2. Deeply sampled blood TCRbeta repertoires from subjects exposed to, actively infected with, or recovered from COVID-19 were included in the dataset. What the research found in general, with its limitations: How much clinical and demographic metadata was included differed by source and by participant, and the metadata was provided uncurated.

TCRbeta CDR3 regions were amplified from genomic DNA using the immunoSEQ Assay, a bias-controlled multiplex PCR. Processing in the source paper ran as follows. Within the assay, amplification of reference gene primers was used to estimate how many nucleated cells each sample contained. To quantify the absolute abundance of each unique TCRbeta CDR3 rearrangement, sequence reads were collapsed and filtered. Productive Simpson clonality was computed per sample as the square root of Simpson's diversity index over productive rearrangements. TCRdb retrieved this table from immuneACCESS and kept in-frame rearrangements only. Not all clones are present; in checked studies, unresolved V genes account for under half, and no reason is known for the remainder. For V, J and clone size, that table is used; D and trimming come from the DNA. The sample includes some 340,000 clones, with 85% observed a single time. The ten largest clones represent 3% to 4% of the sample.

Germline trimming amounts to 4 bases on V and 0 bases on J, with 5 as the count of junction bases outside the gene matches. There are 15 amino acids in the CDR3, from cysteine to phenylalanine inclusive. Of all the DNA, just the CDR3 is kept, 45 bases in frame from base 1. Per the germline V gene (reference sequence), LNHNV is the CDR1 and YYDKDF is the CDR2. Worth noting for this clone: Its antigen remains undetermined. Per-base qualities were not stored, and no clone one base away is much larger.

Each collaborating institution followed its own protocols to collect whole blood in K2EDTA tubes. For TCRbeta analysis, collaborator samples were shipped as frozen whole blood, as isolated PBMCs, or as DNA extracted from either sample type. The clonotype comes from a woman aged 18-30 years with acute or convalescent COVID-19. Sequencing was performed on peripheral blood. The sequence joins TRBV15 to TRBJ1-1; a stretch of 7 junction bases matches TRBD1. The CDR3 sequence is CATSTSGTVNTEAFF. Here is the DNA: TGTGCCACCAGCACCTCCGGGACAGTGAACACTGAAGCTTTCTTT. Supplemented by the reference TRBV15 and TRBJ1-1 proteins around the CDR3, the complete variable domain is DAMVIQNPRYQVTQFGKPVTLSCSQTLNHNVMYWYQQKSSQAPKLLFHYYDKDFNNEADTPDNFQSRRPNTSFCFLDIRSPGLGDTAMYLCATSTSGTVNTEAFFGQGTRLTVV.